This section outlines one T cell receptor (beta chain) sequence together with its context. This clone is labeled large (0.1 to 1%). The target of this receptor is not known. The record has no base qualities; no much larger clone is one base away. These data belong to a study of OX40 agonist ivuxolimab in advanced cancers. Some background on the complete study: The costimulatory receptor OX40 (CD134) was targeted by ivuxolimab, a fully human IgG2 agonistic monoclonal antibody. A male proportion of around 80% and a mean age of around 60 years, ranging from roughly 23 to 85, were recorded for the dose-escalation cohort. Intravenous ivuxolimab was administered to patients every 2 weeks at six dose levels: 0.01, 0.1, 0.3, 1.5, 3 and 10 mg/kg. Prior anti-PD-1, anti-PD-L1 or anti-CTLA-4 therapy was permitted, and approximately 42% of dose-escalation patients had received checkpoint inhibitors. Peripheral TCRbeta sequencing was intended to test whether TCR sequence diversity was altered and clonal T-cell expansion was caused by ivuxolimab. The paper describes the monotherapy dose-escalation part (N ≈ 49 patients) of the phase I trial of ivuxolimab. Among the approximately 54 dose-escalation patients, about 20 had hepatocellular carcinoma, 15 or so melanoma, 9 renal cell carcinoma and 9 head and neck cancer. Three dose-escalation patients achieved partial responses, one with hepatocellular carcinoma and two with cutaneous melanoma.

Patients with autoimmune disease history or receiving systemic immunosuppression were excluded from the trial. Peripheral blood for TCR sequencing was drawn from every dose cohort at baseline, at cycle 4 day 1 and at cycle 7 day 1. The samples were taken from a phase I, first-in-human, multicenter, open-label dose-escalation trial of ivuxolimab. Adults with locally advanced or metastatic melanoma, renal cell, hepatocellular, or head and neck squamous cell carcinoma were enrolled in the trial. Before TCR sequencing, CD4+ and CD8+ T cells were separately sorted from peripheral blood. Genomic DNA was extracted from sorted cells for sequencing of the TCRbeta CDR3 region. The immunoSEQ Assay was used to sequence the TCRbeta CDR3 regions. As stored in TCRdb, this immuneACCESS dataset retains in-frame rearrangements with V and J assigned. A fraction of the clones does not appear; measured against another copy, unresolved V genes explain less than half of the discrepancy, and the remainder lacks a known reason. The sample yields some 43,000 clones; about 94% were counted once. The biggest ten clones account for 11% of the sample.

Findings and caveats that apply to the study as a whole: In the 0.1-3.0 mg/kg groups, partial responders had among the lowest normalized peripheral clonal expansion, particularly in CD8+ T cells. After ivuxolimab, CD8+ T cells had more expanded clones than CD4+ T cells on average. The antigen specificity of the clonally expanded peripheral T cells was not determined. At doses of 0.1 to 3.0 mg/kg, clonal expansion of both CD4+ and CD8+ blood T cells was observed from baseline to week 6. Low levels of normalized T-cell clonal expansion were also seen in some patients who did not respond.

The cysteine opens and the phenylalanine closes a CDR3 of 12 amino acids. Here the CDR3 DNA is all that survives: 36 bases in frame from base 1. V lost 3 bases and J lost 2 bases; the stretch between them is 6 bases long. CDR1 and CDR2 are drawn from the germline V gene: SGHDT, YYEEEE. This material consisted of CD4+ or CD8+ T cells sorted from blood, taken in a trial of the OX40 agonist ivuxolimab. The clonotype was recovered from an adult with an advanced solid tumor such as melanoma, head and neck, liver or kidney cancer. The chain is made from TRBV5-6 and TRBJ2-7; the D segment cannot be called with confidence. The CDR3 reads as follows: CASSSKAYEQYF. The bases read TGTGCCAGCAGCTCCAAGGCCTACGAGCAGTACTTC.